Sequencing of this TCR beta chain was carried out in a study of blood T cell repertoires in COVID-19. Study details: Samples came from the United States, Italy and Spain, spanning acute and convalescent COVID-19. Nucleic acid was either cDNA or gDNA, and it came from T cells, B-cell-depleted T cells, or PBMCs.

The protocol was immunoSEQ multiplex PCR, while the TCRdb copy is restricted to in-frame clones and leaves out a portion. Here the sample spans 300,000 to 400,000 clones, approximately 90% being singletons. The CDR3 contains 14 residues. The V gene lost 3 bases and the J gene lost 2 bases, with 10 bases spanning the gap. Germline-derived CDR1 and CDR2 are MNHEY and SMNVEV (reference sequence). Self-reported history from a screening survey and questionnaire set each donor's cohort. Cohort 3 recovery required two negative PCRs, clearance, or symptom resolution. The TCR originated in a woman younger than 35 who had recovered from COVID-19. The sample taken for sequencing was PBMCs or T cells enriched from blood (not recorded which). This sequence joins TRBV27 and TRBJ1-1; TRBD1 might be the D (5 bases). DNA of the CDR3: TGTGCCAGCAGTTTCGCCCAGGGCAACACTGAAGCTTTCTTT. As protein: CASSFAQGNTEAFF.